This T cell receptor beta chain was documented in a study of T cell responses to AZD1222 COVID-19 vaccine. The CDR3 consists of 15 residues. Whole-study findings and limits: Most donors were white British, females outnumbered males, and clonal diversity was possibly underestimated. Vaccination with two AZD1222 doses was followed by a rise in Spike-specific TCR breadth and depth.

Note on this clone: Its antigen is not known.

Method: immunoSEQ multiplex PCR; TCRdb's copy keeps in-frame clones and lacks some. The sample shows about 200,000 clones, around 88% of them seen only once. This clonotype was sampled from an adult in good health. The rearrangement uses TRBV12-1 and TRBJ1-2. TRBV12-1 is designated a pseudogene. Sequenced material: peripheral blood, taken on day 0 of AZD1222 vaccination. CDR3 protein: CASSFWRNKDDGYTF. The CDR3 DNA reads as TGTGCCAGCAGCTTTTGGAGGAATAAAGACGATGGCTACACCTTC.